This T cell receptor (beta chain) was retrieved from a study of blood T cells in healthy people across ages. Points from the study as a whole: What prevented conclusive comparison of naive and antigen-experienced cells was that PBMCs were unsorted. The study found more naive CD4+ cells and higher diversity in long-lived than aged donors.

As for this clonotype: Its antigen is as yet unknown.

The extraction recovered at least 5 micrograms of total RNA per sample. V lost 5 bases and J lost 8; bases outside the gene matches: 18. Per germline, CDR1 SGHTA and CDR2 FQGNSA. The CDR3 contains 17 residues. Combining a sample-barcoded 5' primer with a J-beta primer mix, a second PCR ran for roughly 6 to 11 cycles. Each cDNA molecule carried a tag from a template-switch adaptor that contained 12 random nucleotides. TCRdb processed the 5' RACE reads anew with MiXCR; each CDR3 protein has one entry. Counted here are about 1.7 million distinct CDR3 sequences, roughly 30% occurring once; the ten biggest clones make up roughly 8.2%.

The sample was blood. The TCR originated in a woman younger than 45 in good health. The J gene is TRBJ2-3, the V gene TRBV7-2, with 8 bases aligning to TRBD1. The CDR3: CASSPSGASTGQGTQYF. The CDR3 DNA is TGTGCCAGCAGCCCCTCGGGGGCTAGCACAGGACAGGGTACGCAGTATTTT.